The TCR beta chain under discussion was sequenced for a study of cytomegalovirus exposure and HLA in healthy donors. These donors were members of the approximately 110-subject validation cohort, a group separate from the roughly 670-subject first cohort. About this clone: Antigen: not known.

General study results and limits: Reportedly, diagnosis of cytomegalovirus status by the classifier showed high specificity and sensitivity.

Libraries were prepared by immunoSEQ multiplex PCR; TCRdb keeps only in-frame clonotypes and omits some of them. The data contain more than 200,000 clones, 90% of them singletons. This CDR3 region has 15 residues. V lost 1 base, J lost 0 bases, and 8 bases lay in between. CDR1 is SGDLS, CDR2 YYNGEE, per germline. The sequence came from a woman aged 25-40 years in good health and CMV-seronegative. What was sequenced was PBMCs. The chain couples TRBV9 to TRBJ2-1; D call uncertain. The CDR3 loop reads CASSVFPGSYNEQFF. DNA of the CDR3: TGTGCCAGCAGCGTATTTCCGGGCTCCTACAATGAGCAGTTCTTC.